Presented here are 8 T cell receptor beta chains from one specimen sequenced in a study of radiation and T cells in renal cell carcinoma. Treatment meaning: treatment-naive control, cytoreductive nephrectomy. Here immunoSEQ multiplex PCR was the method, and the copy in TCRdb shows in-frame clones only, minus some. The sample lists around 15,000 clones, roughly three fifths occurring once. Sequenced material: tumor tissue, taken from a patient whose treatment was nephrectomy without radiotherapy. The receptors shown here come from a man between 50 and 59 years old with renal cell carcinoma.

This chain uses TRBV11-3 with TRBJ2-3; D might be TRBD2 (5 bases). From germline, CDR1 is SGHNT and CDR2 YENEEA. With 4 bases removed from V and 0 bases from J, the gap between germline ends came to 14 bases. This CDR3 is built from 16 residues. This CDR3 is CASSSGLTSSTDTQYF. Here the CDR3 DNA reads TGTGCCAGCAGCTCAGGACTCACATCTAGCACAGATACGCAGTATTTT.

The rearrangement uses TRBV5-1 and TRBJ2-4; D remains unclear. Looked up from germline, CDR1 is SGHRS and CDR2 is YFSETQ. The CDR3 covers 13 residues. The V end lost 0 bases, the J end lost 6 bases, and 7 bases lay between the germline ends. DNA for the CDR3: TGCGCCAGCAGCTTGGAACAGAGAAACATTCAGTACTTC. The encoded protein is CASSLEQRNIQYF.

V is TRBV6-4 and J is TRBJ2-1; no reliable D call. V was pared by 0 bases and J by 6 bases, with 6 bases between. The CDR3 has 13 residues. Germline V gene data show CDR1 as MRHNA and CDR2 as SNTAGT. In nucleotides, the CDR3 is TGTGCCAGCAGTGACTCGGAGCGCAATGAGCAGTTCTTC. Translated: CASSDSERNEQFF.

The genes are TRBV5-1 and TRBJ2-2; 14 nucleotides line up with TRBD2. V gave up 1 base and J gave up 4 bases; unmatched junction bases: 6. Germline V gene sequence: CDR1 SGHRS, CDR2 YFSETQ. This CDR3 contains 18 residues. CDR3 sequence reads: CASSLSPGLAGVTGELFF. In nucleotides, the CDR3 is TGCGCCAGCAGCTTGTCTCCGGGACTAGCGGGGGTCACCGGGGAGCTGTTTTTT.

The gene calls are TRBV5-6 and TRBJ2-3; 9 bases fit TRBD2. With 1 base clipped from V and 3 bases from J, the junction kept 9 bases outside the gene matches. This CDR3 spans 17 amino acids. CDR1 and CDR2 (germline): SGHDT, YYEEEE. The CDR3 region is CASSLWASGEETDTQYF. The CDR3, as DNA: TGTGCCAGCAGCTTGTGGGCTAGCGGGGAGGAGACAGATACGCAGTATTTT.

The chain uses TRBV30 and TRBJ1-6; D gene uncertain. V lost 5 bases and J lost 9, with 14 bases in between. Germline lookup yields CDR1 GTSNPN and CDR2 SVGIG (reference sequence). The CDR3 spans 13 residues. In nucleotides, the CDR3 is TGTGCCTGGGAGCCCGGATCCAGTTCACCCCTCCACTTT. It is translated as CAWEPGSSSPLHF.

The chain is built from TRBV5-4 and TRBJ2-3; 7 bases match TRBD2. The CDR3 extends over 15 amino acids. The V segment lost 5 bases and the J segment 2 bases; nucleotides outside the gene matches: 8. Germline CDR1 and CDR2: SGHNT and YYREEE (reference sequence). CDR3 amino acids: CASRSGLGNTDTQYF. The CDR3 DNA reads as TGTGCCAGCAGATCTGGACTAGGAAACACAGATACGCAGTATTTT.

The chain recombines TRBV4-1 with TRBJ2-2, with TRBD1 identical over 7 bases. The CDR3 runs to 15 residues. CDR1 is MGHRA and CDR2 is YSYEKL in the germline V gene. The trim removed 2 bases at V and 8 bases at J, leaving 8 bases unmatched. CDR3 sequence: CASSQPSGGNGELFF. CDR3 coding DNA: TGCGCCAGCAGCCAACCTTCAGGGGGAAATGGGGAGCTGTTTTTT.